This passage covers 29 T cell receptor beta chains from one sample sequenced in a study of blood T cell repertoires in COVID-19. Libraries were prepared by immunoSEQ multiplex PCR; TCRdb keeps only in-frame clonotypes and omits some of them. The table lists approximately 220,000 clones, approximately 81% of them singletons, with 2.5% to 3.5% in the top ten. The sample consisted of peripheral blood. The receptors here all came from a man aged 45-60 years who had recovered from COVID-19.

This clone has a single count. CDR3 sequence (DNA): TGTGCCAGTAGTGTGAGCCGCAGGAGGGCTACCTACAATGAGCAGTTCTTC. Amino acid sequence: CASSVSRRRATYNEQFF. The rearrangement uses TRBV19 and TRBJ2-1; maybe TRBD2 (6 bases). Trimming left V 5 bases short and J 2 bases short, with 19 bases between. The CDR3 extends over 17 amino acids. Germline V gives CDR1 LNHDA, CDR2 SQIVND (reference sequence).

V gene TRBV28 combines with J gene TRBJ1-1, with D maybe TRBD1 (6 bases). The CDR3 covers 14 residues. Germline V gene lookup returns CDR1 MDHEN and CDR2 SYDVKM. V was cut by 5 bases and J by 2 bases, with 12 bases left in between. CDR3 in DNA: TGTGCCAGCAGTCTGACAGGTGCTAACACTGAAGCTTTCTTT. Translation gives CASSLTGANTEAFF.

This chain links TRBV19 with TRBJ1-2; weak D call: TRBD1 (5 bases). The CDR3 runs 13 residues. In germline, CDR1 is LNHDA, CDR2 SQIVND (reference sequence). Trimming pared 3 bases from V and 6 bases from J, leaving 11 bases between. The CDR3 loop is CASSIRDLNGYTF. As DNA, the CDR3 is TGTGCCAGTAGTATCAGGGACTTGAATGGCTACACCTTC. The full variable domain, with the rest looked up from reference TRBV19 and TRBJ1-2, is DGGITQSPKYLFRKEGQNVTLSCEQNLNHDAMYWYRQDPGQGLRLIYYSQIVNDFQKGDIAEGYSVSREKKESFPLTVTSAQKNPTAFYLCASSIRDLNGYTFGSGTRLTVV.

V usage is TRBV4-1 and J usage is TRBJ2-5; 7 nucleotides line up with TRBD2. Trimming took 2 bases from V and 5 from J; bases not matched to a gene: 8. This CDR3 comprises 15 residues. CDR1 and CDR2 from the germline V gene are MGHRA and YSYEKL. The CDR3 protein is CASSQNGGEIETQYF. The CDR3 DNA follows: TGCGCCAGCAGCCAAAATGGGGGGGAGATTGAGACCCAGTACTTC.

This clone was observed a single time. This chain links TRBV4-1 with TRBJ2-1, with 11 bases aligning to TRBD2. Per germline, CDR1 MGHRA and CDR2 YSYEKL. The CDR3 loop spans 19 amino acids. The junction had 7 bases not matched to a gene; V was cut back by 0 bases and J by 0 bases. CDR3 sequence reads: CASSQDRLAGGSSYNEQFF. CDR3 coding DNA: TGCGCCAGCAGCCAAGATCGGCTAGCGGGAGGTAGCTCCTACAATGAGCAGTTCTTC.

The V gene is TRBV7-2, the J gene TRBJ2-4, with 8 bases aligning to TRBD1. J gave up 6 bases and V 5 bases, and 3 bases lay outside the gene matches. Germline lookup yields CDR1 SGHTA and CDR2 FQGNSA. This CDR3 contains 13 residues. The CDR3 DNA is TGTGCCAGCAGCGGACAGGGAAGAAACATTCAGTACTTC. Its protein is CASSGQGRNIQYF.

This chain joins TRBV7-9 and TRBJ1-1, with 8 bases aligning to TRBD1. Looked up from germline, CDR1 is SEHNR and CDR2 is FQNEAQ (reference sequence). This CDR3 region has 16 residues. V was clipped by 4 bases and J by 0 bases; unmatched bases: 7. This CDR3 is CASSWFTGGLNTEAFF. The CDR3 DNA reads TGTGCCAGCAGCTGGTTTACAGGGGGTCTGAACACTGAAGCTTTCTTT.

The rearrangement joins TRBV6-5 to TRBJ1-2, with 7 bases that match TRBD1. CDR3 length equals 14 residues. Losses at the gene ends were 5 bases for V and 7 bases for J; bases not matched to a gene: 10. Per the germline V gene, CDR1 is MNHEY and CDR2 is SVGAGI. This chain's CDR3 is CASSPGQRLSGYTF. CDR3 in DNA: TGTGCCAGCAGTCCGGGACAGAGACTCTCTGGCTACACCTTC.

The chain employs TRBV5-4 and TRBJ2-1, with 9 nucleotides matching TRBD2. The CDR3 has 15 residues. Germline CDR1 reads SGHNT; CDR2 reads YYREEE (reference sequence). The V segment lost 5 bases and the J segment 5 bases; nucleotides outside the gene matches: 8. CDR3 sequence reads: CASSFSGRRDNEQFF. CDR3 nucleotide sequence: TGTGCCAGCAGTTTCAGCGGGAGGCGGGACAATGAGCAGTTCTTC.

The V and J genes are TRBV24-1 and TRBJ2-1, with 8 bases matching TRBD2. This CDR3 is built from 17 residues. Looked up from germline, CDR1 is KGHDR and CDR2 is SFDVKD. The junction had 16 bases not matched to a gene; V was cut back by 4 bases and J by 9 bases. DNA for the CDR3: TGTGCCACCAGTGAGGGGAGACTAGCGCCTAGGGGACTTGAGCAGTTCTTC. It codes for CATSEGRLAPRGLEQFF.

This clone was found a few times. The chain is built from TRBV9 and TRBJ1-6; D perhaps matches TRBD1 (6 bases). Trimming removed 4 bases at V and 10 bases at J, with 12 bases between. CDR3 length: 13 residues. Germline values: CDR1 SGDLS, CDR2 YYNGEE. The CDR3 sequence: CASSTTGNSPLHF. The CDR3 DNA sequence: TGTGCCAGCAGCACCACAGGGAACTCACCCCTCCACTTT.

In this sample, this clone turned up a few times. The chain carries TRBV9 and TRBJ2-7, with TRBD2 matching over 8 bases. CDR3 length equals 13 residues. Germline values: CDR1 SGDLS, CDR2 YYNGEE. The V segment lost 4 bases and the J segment 0 bases; nucleotides outside the gene matches: 0. CDR3 DNA: TGTGCCAGCAGCCGGGGGGGCTCCTACGAGCAGTACTTC. Translating it yields CASSRGGSYEQYF.

The chain is built from TRBV18 and TRBJ2-5; D may be TRBD2 (6 bases). This CDR3 region has 15 residues. Trimming removed 4 bases from V and 4 bases from J, with 16 bases in between. CDR1 and CDR2 from the germline V gene are KGHSH and LQKENI. The CDR3 coding sequence is TGTGCCAGCTCACAAAACCCCGGGAGTCGAGAGACCCAGTACTTC. Protein: CASSQNPGSRETQYF.

In this sample, this clone turned up a few times. This chain links TRBV3-1 (or the pseudogene TRBV3-2) with TRBJ2-2, with D tentatively TRBD2 (5 bases). V gave up 11 bases and J gave up 4 bases, with 14 bases separating them. The CDR3 spans 13 residues. CDR1 and CDR2 from the germline V gene are LGHDT and YNNKEL (reference sequence). CDR3 amino acids: CAARRAGTGELFF. In nucleotides, the CDR3 is TGTGCCGCCAGGCGGGCTGGCACCGGGGAGCTGTTTTTT.

This sequence joins TRBV9 and TRBJ2-1; 9 bases are shared with TRBD2. The length of the CDR3 is 16 residues. The V and J ends lost 4 bases and 1 base, in that order; junction bases with no gene match: 6. The germline V gene has CDR1 SGDLS and CDR2 YYNGEE. The CDR3 region is CASSLFAGGSYNEQFF. The CDR3 bases are TGTGCCAGCAGCTTATTCGCGGGGGGGTCCTACAATGAGCAGTTCTTC.

The chain couples TRBV7-2 to TRBJ1-1; D gene unclear. With 3 bases removed from V and 1 base from J, the gap between germline ends came to 9 bases. Germline V gene sequence: CDR1 SGHTA, CDR2 FQGNSA. The CDR3 covers 14 residues. The CDR3 region is CASSFLSRNTEAFF. CDR3 nucleotide sequence: TGTGCCAGCAGCTTTCTTTCTCGGAACACTGAAGCTTTCTTT.

The chain uses TRBV7-9 and TRBJ1-1; D remains unclear. The CDR3 runs 14 residues. V gave up 0 bases and J gave up 1 base, with 6 bases separating them. In germline, CDR1 is SEHNR, CDR2 FQNEAQ (reference sequence). This CDR3 is CASSLAPQNTEAFF. The DNA of the CDR3 is TGTGCCAGCAGCTTAGCCCCCCAGAACACTGAAGCTTTCTTT.

The chain is built from TRBV19 and TRBJ1-6; D is uncertain. CDR1 and CDR2 (germline): LNHDA, SQIVND (reference sequence). The V gene lost 10 bases and the J gene lost 8 bases, with 27 bases spanning the gap. CDR3 size: 17 residues. The CDR3 sequence: CATGSRESATGYSPLHF. In DNA, the CDR3 is TGTGCCACCGGGAGTCGGGAATCTGCGACTGGATATTCACCCCTCCACTTT.

The chain is built from TRBV2 and TRBJ2-6, with D unclear. This CDR3 region has 15 residues. The V and J ends lost 1 base and 0 bases respectively, with 4 bases between them. Germline V lookup: CDR1 SNHLY, CDR2 FYNNEI. The CDR3: CASSEESSGANVLTF. In nucleotides, the CDR3 is TGTGCCAGCAGTGAAGAGAGCTCTGGGGCCAACGTCCTGACTTTC. Full variable domain (missing parts from reference TRBV2 and TRBJ2-6): EPEVTQTPSHQVTQMGQEVILRCVPISNHLYFYWYRQILGQKVEFLVSFYNNEISEKSEIFDDQFSVERPDGSNFTLKIRSTKLEDSAMYFCASSEESSGANVLTFGAGSRLTVL.

CDR3 amino acids: CASSSRGGARNTEAFF. The CDR3 DNA reads TGTGCCAGCAGCTCCCGGGGGGGGGCCCGGAACACTGAAGCTTTCTTT. The chain recombines TRBV7-9 with TRBJ1-1, with D maybe TRBD1 (6 bases). CDR3 length: 16 amino acids. V lost 4 bases to trimming and J lost 1 base, with 16 bases between them. Germline V gene data show CDR1 as SEHNR and CDR2 as FQNEAQ (reference sequence). Combining the CDR3 with reference TRBV7-9 and TRBJ1-1 gives the whole variable domain DTGVSQNPRHKITKRGQNVTFRCDPISEHNRLYWYRQTLGQGPEFLTYFQNEAQLEKSRLLSDRFSAERPKGSFSTLEIQRTEQGDSAMYLCASSSRGGARNTEAFFGQGTRLTVV.

This sequence joins TRBV24-1 and TRBJ2-5; TRBD1 agrees at 8 bases. Germline values: CDR1 KGHDR, CDR2 SFDVKD. V shed 2 bases, J shed 5 bases, and the junction held 6 bases outside the gene matches. This CDR3 region has 15 residues. The CDR3 region is CATSDWAGGRETQYF. CDR3 coding DNA: TGTGCCACCAGTGATTGGGCAGGGGGCAGGGAGACCCAGTACTTC.

This chain uses TRBV24-1 with TRBJ2-2; 8 bases are a match to TRBD1. Germline-derived CDR1 and CDR2 are KGHDR and SFDVKD. CDR3 length: 15 residues. Losses at the gene ends were 4 bases for V and 10 bases for J; bases not matched to a gene: 10. CDR3 in DNA: TGTGCCACCAGTGACCAAAGACAGGGGCGCGTGGAGCTGTTTTTT. Residues: CATSDQRQGRVELFF.

The chain couples TRBV29-1 to TRBJ2-5; the D is unclear. The CDR3 is 12 residues long. The V end lost 7 bases, the J end lost 4 bases, and 13 bases lay between the germline ends. CDR1 and CDR2 (germline): SQVTM, ANQGSEA. In nucleotides, the CDR3 is TGCAGCGCCCCCTATCCGGGAGAGACCCAGTACTTC. Its translation is CSAPYPGETQYF.

The chain has TRBV6-5 and TRBJ2-7; 11 bases are shared with TRBD2. J was trimmed by 3 bases and V by 6 bases; bases with no gene match: 7. The CDR3 covers 15 residues. Germline lookup yields CDR1 MNHEY and CDR2 SVGAGI. CDR3 protein: CASRKSLAGVYEQYF. CDR3 in DNA: TGTGCCAGCAGAAAGTCACTAGCGGGAGTCTACGAGCAGTACTTC.

The chain is built from TRBV7-9 and TRBJ2-1; TRBD2 matches 10 bases. The CDR3 totals 15 residues. Germline V gene lookup returns CDR1 SEHNR and CDR2 FQNEAQ (reference sequence). V shed 4 bases, J shed 8 bases, and the junction held 8 bases outside the gene matches. The CDR3 loop reads CASSSASGSVYEQFF. The CDR3, as DNA: TGTGCCAGCAGCTCCGCTAGCGGGAGTGTTTATGAGCAGTTCTTC.

V and J are TRBV27 and TRBJ2-3, with a possible D match to TRBD2 (5 bases). The V gene lost 6 bases and the J gene lost 0 bases, with 10 bases spanning the gap. Per germline, CDR1 MNHEY and CDR2 SMNVEV (reference sequence). This CDR3 has 14 amino acids. For the CDR3, the DNA is TGTGCCAGCAGCGGCGGGTTAAGCACAGATACGCAGTATTTT. This encodes CASSGGLSTDTQYF.

The rearrangement links TRBV24-1 to TRBJ2-1; 11 bases match TRBD1. CDR3 length: 15 residues. V was pared by 6 bases and J by 6 bases, with 6 bases of the junction left unmatched. Germline CDR1 KGHDR, CDR2 SFDVKD. The CDR3 here is CATSPGQGALNEQFF. Here the CDR3 DNA reads TGTGCCACCAGTCCCGGACAGGGGGCTCTCAATGAGCAGTTCTTC.

This clone was seen only once. This chain joins TRBV7-2 and TRBJ1-1; TRBD1 matches at 12 bases. Germline lookup yields CDR1 SGHTA and CDR2 FQGNSA. Trimming at V came to 5 bases and at J to 1 base, leaving 5 bases not matched to a gene. The CDR3 runs 16 residues. CDR3 nucleotide sequence: TGTGCCAGCAGCCCGGGACAGGGGGCAAGGAACACTGAAGCTTTCTTT. Protein product: CASSPGQGARNTEAFF.

The rearrangement joins TRBV19 to TRBJ2-1; 8 nucleotides line up with TRBD2. The germline V gene has CDR1 LNHDA and CDR2 SQIVND (reference sequence). CDR3 length equals 15 residues. V shed 8 bases, J shed 2 bases, and the junction held 8 bases outside the gene matches. The CDR3 region has the DNA TGTGCCAGTTCCGCGGCTAGCGGGCCCTACAATGAGCAGTTCTTC. This translates into CASSAASGPYNEQFF. Full variable domain (outside the CDR3, taken from reference TRBV19 and TRBJ2-1): DGGITQSPKYLFRKEGQNVTLSCEQNLNHDAMYWYRQDPGQGLRLIYYSQIVNDFQKGDIAEGYSVSREKKESFPLTVTSAQKNPTAFYLCASSAASGPYNEQFFGPGTRLTVL.